Listed below are T cell receptor beta chains from one sample, sequenced in a study of vaccination effects on CD4 cells after COVID-19. Here immunoSEQ multiplex PCR was the method, and the copy in TCRdb shows in-frame clones only, minus some. Of fewer than 75,000 clones in the sample, approximately 81% were seen once. Their cognate antigens are unknown. The sample consisted of CD4+ T cells from PBMCs cultured without peptide, taken after COVID-19 vaccination. These receptor sequences come from a human donor who received a COVID-19 vaccine. Both conserved end residues are part of each CDR3. D genes are given only for firm matches. Clone size is shown for a subset of rows, as once, few, many or a class of expanded clone.

j_gene	v_gene	abundance	d_gene	CDR3nt	CDR3aa
TRBJ1-6	TRBV5-5	NA	TRBD1	TGTGCCAGCAGCTACAGGGGTGGGTATAATTCACCCCTCCACTTT	CASSYRGGYNSPLHF
TRBJ2-5	TRBV19	NA	NA	TGTGCCAGTAGTAACCTAAGAAAGGGGGAGACCCAGTACTTC	CASSNLRKGETQYF
TRBJ1-1	TRBV11-3	NA	NA	TGTGCCAGCAGCTTCGGACAGTGGACTGAAGCTTTCTTT	CASSFGQWTEAFF
TRBJ1-2	TRBV23-1	NA	NA	TGCGCCCCCCACGGAAACTATGGCTACACCTTC	CAPHGNYGYTF
TRBJ2-5	TRBV5-6	NA	NA	TGTGCCAGCACCAAAGGTGGCGTCGAGACCCAGTACTTC	CASTKGGVETQYF
TRBJ2-1	TRBV10-3	few	NA	TGTGCCATCAGTGATGGGGGTGGTTCCTACAATGAGCAGTTCTTC	CAISDGGGSYNEQFF
TRBJ1-3	TRBV5-1	NA	NA	TGCGCCAGCAGCTTGGACATCGGAAACACCATATATTTT	CASSLDIGNTIYF
TRBJ1-2	TRBV7-6	NA	TRBD1	TGTGCCAGCAGCTCAACAGGGGGGGCTGGCTACACCTTC	CASSSTGGAGYTF
TRBJ2-5	TRBV7-8	NA	NA	TGTGCCAGCAGCTTAGGGTCGGTGGGGGAGACCCAGTACTTC	CASSLGSVGETQYF
TRBJ2-5	TRBV6-1	once	TRBD1	TGTGCCAGCAGGCCGACAGGGGGATATGAGACCCAGTACTTC	CASRPTGGYETQYF
TRBJ1-2	TRBV7-2	NA	NA	TGTGCCAGCAGCTTATTAAATAACTATGGCTACACCTTC	CASSLLNNYGYTF
TRBJ2-3	TRBV18	NA	NA	TGTGCCAGCTCTAAGGCAGCTAGCACAGATACGCAGTATTTT	CASSKAASTDTQYF
TRBJ2-3	TRBV2	once	NA	TGTGCCAGCAGCACTATAACTGGCACAGATACGCAGTATTTT	CASSTITGTDTQYF
TRBJ2-7	TRBV3-1/TRBV3-2	NA	TRBD1	TGTGCCAGCAGCCCCTGGGACAGGGGCTACGAGCAGTACTTC	CASSPWDRGYEQYF
TRBJ1-2	TRBV5-6	NA	NA	TGTGCCAGCAGCTTGAGGGAAGGGGCATTAGGACTCTATGGCTACACCTTC	CASSLREGALGLYGYTF
TRBJ1-2	TRBV6-5	NA	NA	TGTGCCAGCAGTTCCCGACCCTATGGCTACACCTTC	CASSSRPYGYTF
TRBJ1-3	TRBV5-4	NA	TRBD1	TGTGCCAGCAGCTCAGGGGGCGCAGGTATCGTCTCTGGAAACACCATATATTTT	CASSSGGAGIVSGNTIYF
TRBJ1-1	TRBV29-1	NA	NA	TGCAGCGCCCTGGACAGAGGCACTGAAGCTTTCTTT	CSALDRGTEAFF
TRBJ2-2	TRBV7-2	NA	TRBD2	TGTGCCAGCAGCTTAGGGGAGGGCGGGGAGCTGTTTTTT	CASSLGEGGELFF
TRBJ2-7	TRBV6-5	NA	TRBD2	TGTGCCAGCAGTTATAGCGGGAGGTACTCCTACGAGCAGTACTTC	CASSYSGRYSYEQYF
TRBJ2-5	TRBV18	NA	NA	TGTGCCAGCTCACCCGTGCCGAGGGAGACCCAGTACTTC	CASSPVPRETQYF
TRBJ2-1	TRBV5-4	NA	NA	TGTGCCAGCAGCCGTGACAGCGAGGGTTTGAGGGAGCAGTTCTTC	CASSRDSEGLREQFF
TRBJ2-7	TRBV7-2	NA	TRBD1	TGTGCCAGCAGCTCCCTACAGGGGACGCCCTACGAGCAGTACTTC	CASSSLQGTPYEQYF
TRBJ2-1	TRBV2	few	TRBD2	TGTGCCAGCAGTGAAACCGGGACTAGACGGTACGATGAGCAGTTCTTC	CASSETGTRRYDEQFF